This entry describes one TCR beta chain. This record belongs to a study of blood T cell repertoires in COVID-19. Study at large: Sources were T cells, B-cell-depleted T cells, or PBMCs; the material itself was cDNA or gDNA.

The germline CDR1 and CDR2 sequences are SGHDN and FVKESK. CDR3 length: 16 residues. Germline trimming cut 3 bases from V and 6 bases from J; bases unmatched to any gene: 9. In the authors' workflow: Amplifying reference gene primers gave estimates of nucleated cell counts. The repertoire was sequenced with immunoSEQ multiplex PCR; TCRdb's copy has only in-frame clones and lacks some. D and trimming come from the DNA, and the V and J calls and clone size come from that table. The sample has around 160,000 clones; 85% to 90% are singletons. The chain uses TRBV14 and TRBJ1-2; 11 bases fit TRBD1. The sequence was collected from a man aged 18 to 30 with acute or convalescent COVID-19. The sequenced material came from peripheral blood. The CDR3 DNA is TGTGCCAGCAGCCACCCCGGACAGGGGGCTTCTAATGGCTACACCTTC. It yields the protein CASSHPGQGASNGYTF.